One sample yielded the 17 T cell receptor beta chains listed below, sequenced in a study of PD-L1 blockade in urothelial cancer (dated 2017 in TCRdb). The library was generated by the immunoSEQ multiplex PCR assay. This is the immuneACCESS table as TCRdb keeps it, with only in-frame sequences that have V and J called. A part of the clones is gone; compared with another copy, unresolved V genes explain less than half, and the rest is unexplained. The sample yields more than 30,000 clones; 85% to 90% were counted once. The ten largest clones represent 3% to 4% of the sample. Sequences were derived from PBMCs, sampled around atezolizumab (anti-PD-L1) treatment. These receptors were collected from a man between 50 and 59 years old with urothelial cancer.

This chain links TRBV4-2 with TRBJ1-3, with 9 bases matching TRBD1. Trimming at V came to 2 bases and at J to 1 base, leaving 6 bases not matched to a gene. Germline CDR1 LGHNA, CDR2 YNFKEQ. CDR3 size: 17 residues. The CDR3: CASSQREQGASGNTIYF. DNA of the CDR3: TGTGCCAGCAGCCAAAGGGAACAGGGGGCTTCTGGAAACACCATATATTTT.

The chain links TRBV30 to TRBJ2-7; 8 bases line up with TRBD1. J was trimmed by 3 bases and V by 3 bases; bases with no gene match: 4. From germline, CDR1 is GTSNPN and CDR2 SVGIG (reference sequence). The CDR3 loop spans 13 amino acids. The CDR3 DNA reads as TGTGCCTGGAGAGCACAGGGGGTCTACGAGCAGTACTTC. This codes for CAWRAQGVYEQYF.

This chain joins TRBV28 and TRBJ2-1, with 7 bases that match TRBD1. Germline CDR1 MDHEN, CDR2 SYDVKM. The V segment lost 5 bases and the J segment 10 bases; nucleotides outside the gene matches: 2. The CDR3 length is 11 residues. The CDR3 here is CASSVRGEQFF. For the CDR3, the DNA is TGTGCCAGCAGTGTCAGGGGGGAGCAGTTCTTC.

The rearrangement links TRBV4-3 to TRBJ2-1, with D possibly matching TRBD2 (7 bases). This CDR3 region has 17 residues. V was clipped by 0 bases and J by 9 bases, with 21 bases between them. Germline-derived CDR1 and CDR2 are LGHNA and YSLEER. CDR3 loop: CASSQEAGGRGAVEQFF. CDR3 in DNA: TGCGCCAGCAGCCAAGAGGCCGGAGGTCGGGGGGCGGTTGAGCAGTTCTTC.

This clone was recorded a few times. The chain is built from TRBV16 and TRBJ2-1; D might be TRBD1 (5 bases). The CDR3 has 11 residues. Germline V gene lookup returns CDR1 KGHSY and CDR2 FQNENV. Trimming took off 5 bases at V and 8 bases at J, with 7 bases between the two ends. CDR3 sequence (DNA): TGTGCCAGCAGCGTAGGGGATGAGCAGTTCTTC. It translates to CASSVGDEQFF. Complete variable domain (other parts from reference TRBV16 and TRBJ2-1): GEEVAQTPKHLVRGEGQKAKLYCAPIKGHSYVFWYQQVLKNEFKFLISFQNENVFDETGMPKERFSAKCLPNSPCSLEIQATKLEDSAVYFCASSVGDEQFFGPGTRLTVL.

The rearrangement joins TRBV6-1 to TRBJ2-7, with D possibly TRBD1 on 5 matching bases. Germline V CDR1 and CDR2: MNHNS, SASEGT. Trimming cost V 2 bases and J 6 bases, with 11 bases left between them. There are 13 residues in the CDR3. The CDR3 DNA reads as TGTGCCAGCAGTGAAAGCCAGGGTTCCGAGCAGTACTTC. This codes for CASSESQGSEQYF.

This sequence joins TRBV11-3 and TRBJ2-3, with D possibly being TRBD2 (6 bases). The germline V gene encodes CDR1 SGHNT and CDR2 YENEEA. V was cut by 4 bases and J by 1 base, with 18 bases left in between. The CDR3 runs 17 residues. The CDR3 DNA sequence: TGTGCCAGCAGCTGGGCGGGGCGCGGGACCGGCACAGATACGCAGTATTTT. Protein sequence: CASSWAGRGTGTDTQYF.

The chain couples TRBV28 to TRBJ2-2; 8 bases line up with TRBD1. This CDR3 is 12 amino acids long. Looked up from germline, CDR1 is MDHEN and CDR2 is SYDVKM. V lost 6 bases, J lost 14 bases, and 8 bases stayed unmatched. CDR3 bases: TGTGCCAGCAGCCTGACCGGGACAGGTCTGTTTTTT. Its translation is CASSLTGTGLFF.

This rearrangement joins TRBV30 to TRBJ1-3, with D perhaps matching TRBD1 (6 bases). The CDR3 covers 15 residues. V gave up 3 bases and J gave up 2 bases, with 14 bases separating them. CDR1 is GTSNPN and CDR2 is SVGIG in the germline V gene (reference sequence). DNA for the CDR3: TGTGCCTGGAGGTCCGGGACAAAGACTGGAAACACCATATATTTT. The encoded protein is CAWRSGTKTGNTIYF.

The J gene is TRBJ2-3, the V gene TRBV10-2, with D possibly matching TRBD2 (5 bases). V was cut by 3 bases and J by 2 bases, with 12 bases left in between. Germline-derived CDR1 and CDR2 are WSHSY and SAAADI. The CDR3 spans 15 residues. In DNA form, the CDR3 reads TGCGCCAGCAGTGACAGCGGAGACGTCACAGATACGCAGTATTTT. This gives the protein CASSDSGDVTDTQYF.

This clone came up a few times. V is TRBV9 and J is TRBJ1-6, with TRBD1 identical over 8 bases. CDR1 and CDR2 from the germline V gene are SGDLS and YYNGEE. The CDR3 sequence is 17 residues long. The V segment lost 0 bases and the J segment 6 bases; nucleotides outside the gene matches: 8. CDR3 protein: CASSVDPPGQVNSPLHF. In DNA, the CDR3 is TGTGCCAGCAGCGTAGACCCACCGGGACAGGTTAATTCACCCCTCCACTTT.

This chain connects TRBV15 to TRBJ1-5, with D perhaps TRBD1 (5 bases). This CDR3 has 14 amino acids. With 5 bases removed from V and 0 bases from J, the gap between germline ends came to 8 bases. CDR1 LNHNV and CDR2 YYDKDF come from the germline V gene (reference sequence). This chain's CDR3 is CATSVQGSNQPQHF. Written as DNA, the CDR3 is TGTGCCACCAGCGTTCAGGGTAGCAATCAGCCCCAGCATTTT.

The chain couples TRBV5-6 to TRBJ2-2; D may be TRBD2 (6 bases). Trimming left V 4 bases short and J 7 bases short, with 8 bases between. The CDR3 is 12 amino acids. Germline values: CDR1 SGHDT, CDR2 YYEEEE. The CDR3 loop reads CASSPGVGELFF. In DNA form, the CDR3 reads TGTGCCAGCAGCCCGGGGGTCGGGGAGCTGTTTTTT.

The V gene is TRBV9, the J gene TRBJ1-1; 7 nucleotides match TRBD1. CDR1 and CDR2 (germline): SGDLS, YYNGEE. The CDR3 has 16 residues. With 3 bases clipped from V and 1 base from J, the junction kept 9 bases outside the gene matches. CDR3 nucleotides: TGTGCCAGCAGCGAGCCCTTCGGACAGGCGAACACTGAAGCTTTCTTT. Encoded protein: CASSEPFGQANTEAFF.

The genes are TRBV7-9 and TRBJ1-5; 8 nucleotides align to TRBD1. The CDR3 contains 15 residues. J was trimmed by 2 bases and V by 5 bases; bases with no gene match: 5. Germline CDR1 reads SEHNR; CDR2 reads FQNEAQ (reference sequence). The CDR3 spells CASSMTGAGNQPQHF. In nucleotides, the CDR3 is TGTGCCAGCAGCATGACAGGGGCTGGCAATCAGCCCCAGCATTTT.

The table lists this clone with a few counts. The CDR3 bases are TGTGCCAGCAGTTACACCGACAGTGATGGATACGAGCAGTACTTC. It yields the protein CASSYTDSDGYEQYF. This chain links TRBV6-5 with TRBJ2-7; perhaps TRBD1 as D (5 bases). Trimming left V 2 bases short and J 4 bases short, with 15 bases between. This CDR3 has 15 residues. Germline V gives CDR1 MNHEY, CDR2 SVGAGI.

The gene calls are TRBV7-2 and TRBJ1-5, with a weak D call TRBD1 (5 bases). Germline assignment: CDR1 SGHTA and CDR2 FQGNSA. Trimming took off 5 bases at V and 3 bases at J, with 8 bases between the two ends. This CDR3 contains 13 residues. In DNA form, the CDR3 reads TGTGCCAGCAGCCGGGGGGACAATCAGCCCCAGCATTTT. Translating it yields CASSRGDNQPQHF.